The 17 T cell receptor beta chains reported below all come from one sample, sequenced in a study of T cell clonotyping in hematopoietic cell transplantation. The repertoire was sequenced with immunoSEQ multiplex PCR; TCRdb's copy has only in-frame clones and lacks some. Of 15,000 to 20,000 clones detected, 86% appear once; the ten largest clones hold 8.4%. Time point described: recipient sample about 28 days before transplant, after cytoreduction. The input for sequencing was peripheral blood mononuclear cells, taken before stem cell transplant. The receptors come from a man aged 45-65 years with acute myeloid leukemia. Some clones in this sample may be carry-over from other donors' samples.

This clone was picked up one time. The genes are TRBV9 and TRBJ2-5; D unresolved. Trimming cost V 3 bases and J 5 bases, with 2 bases left between them. The CDR3 spans 10 residues. The germline gives CDR1 SGDLS, CDR2 YYNGEE. This CDR3 is CASSGETQYF. The CDR3 DNA sequence: TGTGCCAGCAGCGGGGAGACCCAGTACTTC.

The rearrangement links TRBV9 to TRBJ2-5, with 7 nucleotides matching TRBD1. Germline CDR1 reads SGDLS; CDR2 reads YYNGEE. V lost 2 bases, J lost 4 bases, and 11 bases stayed unmatched. The CDR3 is made up of 16 amino acids. CDR3 nucleotide sequence: TGTGCCAGCAGCGTCTCATCGCGGACAGGCGGAGAGACCCAGTACTTC. As protein: CASSVSSRTGGETQYF.

J is TRBJ1-2 and V is TRBV29-1; a weak D match, TRBD1 (5 bases). In germline, CDR1 is SQVTM, CDR2 ANQGSEA. CDR3 length equals 13 residues. Trimming stripped 5 bases from V and 1 base from J, with 11 bases between. The CDR3 region has the DNA TGCAGCGTTCTAGAGACAGATAACTATGGCTACACCTTC. Translation gives CSVLETDNYGYTF.

The chain links TRBV9 to TRBJ1-1; D is uncertain. V dropped 0 bases and J dropped 4 bases, with 7 bases sitting between them. The CDR3 is 13 amino acids. Per the germline V gene, CDR1 is SGDLS and CDR2 is YYNGEE. In DNA form, the CDR3 reads TGTGCCAGCAGCGTAGTCGATAGCACTGAAGCTTTCTTT. Translating gives CASSVVDSTEAFF.

This sequence joins TRBV4-3 and TRBJ2-7; a possible D gene is TRBD1 (5 bases). CDR3 size: 14 residues. The V end lost 0 bases, the J end lost 7 bases, and 13 bases lay between the germline ends. The germline V gene has CDR1 LGHNA and CDR2 YSLEER. The DNA for the CDR3 is TGCGCCAGCAGCCAAGATGGAAGGGGTGGAGAGCAGTACTTC. This encodes CASSQDGRGGEQYF.

V and J are TRBV27 and TRBJ2-3, with a possible D match to TRBD2 (7 bases). Germline V lookup: CDR1 MNHEY, CDR2 SMNVEV (reference sequence). With 8 bases removed from V and 1 base from J, the gap between germline ends came to 16 bases. The CDR3 consists of 15 residues. This CDR3 reads CASGWGGPGTDTQYF. CDR3 coding DNA: TGTGCCAGCGGTTGGGGGGGGCCCGGCACAGATACGCAGTATTTT.

The chain is built from TRBV5-1 and TRBJ2-2; D not resolved. The germline gives CDR1 SGHRS, CDR2 YFSETQ. The CDR3 has 15 amino acids. The ends were cut back, 0 bases at V and 8 bases at J, with 14 bases in the middle. CDR3 in amino acids: CASSLESRVRGELFF. Here the CDR3 DNA reads TGCGCCAGCAGCTTGGAGTCCCGGGTTAGGGGGGAGCTGTTTTTT. The complete variable domain, with remaining parts taken from reference TRBV5-1 and TRBJ2-2, reads KAGVTQTPRYLIKTRGQQVTLSCSPISGHRSVSWYQQTPGQGLQFLFEYFSETQRNKGNFPGRFSGRQFSNSRSEMNVSTLELGDSALYLCASSLESRVRGELFFGEGSRLTVL.

V and J are TRBV6-6 and TRBJ2-1, with 12 bases fitting TRBD2. The germline V gene encodes CDR1 MNHNY and CDR2 SVGAGI (reference sequence). The CDR3 contains 16 residues. The V gene end was trimmed by 5 bases and the J gene end by 4 bases; junction bases not matched to a gene: 6. The CDR3 DNA follows: TGTGCCAGCAGTCAATTCACTAGCGGGGGGTACAATGAGCAGTTCTTC. It codes for CASSQFTSGGYNEQFF.

This chain joins TRBV2 and TRBJ2-7; D remains unclear. The V gene's germline CDR1 is SNHLY and CDR2 FYNNEI. V gave up 5 bases and J gave up 6 bases, with 8 bases separating them. CDR3 length: 11 residues. CDR3 amino acids: CASSPRAEQYF. The DNA for the CDR3 is TGTGCCAGCAGTCCAAGGGCCGAGCAGTACTTC. The whole variable domain, filled in from reference TRBV2 and TRBJ2-7, reads EPEVTQTPSHQVTQMGQEVILRCVPISNHLYFYWYRQILGQKVEFLVSFYNNEISEKSEIFDDQFSVERPDGSNFTLKIRSTKLEDSAMYFCASSPRAEQYFGPGTRLTVT.

The chain carries TRBV29-1 and TRBJ2-1, with D perhaps assigned TRBD1 or TRBD2 (6 bases each). V was trimmed by 6 bases and J by 5 bases, leaving 17 bases between them. Germline CDR1 and CDR2: SQVTM and ANQGSEA. CDR3 length: 14 residues. The CDR3 is CSVPLWGAHNEQFF. CDR3 in DNA: TGCAGCGTCCCACTGTGGGGGGCCCACAATGAGCAGTTCTTC.

The rearrangement links TRBV2 to TRBJ2-1; TRBD1 agrees at 8 bases. The CDR3 consists of 15 residues. Trimming at V came to 4 bases and at J to 2 bases, leaving 4 bases not matched to a gene. In germline, CDR1 is SNHLY, CDR2 FYNNEI. This CDR3 is CASSAPTGAYNEQFF. The CDR3, as DNA: TGTGCCAGCAGTGCTCCGACAGGGGCCTACAATGAGCAGTTCTTC.

The chain recombines TRBV5-5 with TRBJ2-7; 9 positions match TRBD1. The J segment lost 6 bases and the V segment lost 3 bases, leaving 7 bases of the junction unmatched. Per germline, CDR1 SGHKS and CDR2 YYEKEE (reference sequence). CDR3 length: 14 amino acids. The CDR3 spells CASSWDREVGEQYF. The DNA for the CDR3 is TGTGCCAGCAGCTGGGACAGGGAAGTCGGCGAGCAGTACTTC.

This clone is a singleton in its sample. The chain couples TRBV10-1 to TRBJ1-1, with D possibly being TRBD1 (6 bases). CDR3 length equals 13 residues. V lost 2 bases and J 5 bases, leaving 9 bases between the germline ends. Germline CDR1 and CDR2: WNHNN and SYGVQD (reference sequence). The CDR3 spells CASSELRGTEAFF. The DNA for the CDR3 is TGCGCCAGCAGTGAGCTGAGGGGGACTGAAGCTTTCTTT.

The J gene is TRBJ2-2, the V gene TRBV19, with 9 bases aligning to TRBD1. V shed 6 bases and J 7 bases; nucleotides not matched to a gene: 6. The CDR3 extends over 14 amino acids. Germline assignment: CDR1 LNHDA and CDR2 SQIVND (reference sequence). CDR3 sequence (DNA): TGTGCCAGTAGGCAACAGGGGGCAAACGGGGAGCTGTTTTTT. Translation gives CASRQQGANGELFF.

The V and J genes are TRBV10-2 and TRBJ2-7; the D gene is possibly TRBD1 (6 bases). Germline loops: CDR1 WSHSY, CDR2 SAAADI. The CDR3 consists of 16 residues. V was shortened by 4 bases and J by 0 bases, with 16 bases between the two germline ends. CDR3 region: CASSAPTGSLSYEQYF. The CDR3 DNA sequence: TGCGCCAGCAGTGCCCCTACAGGGTCCCTCTCCTACGAGCAGTACTTC.

The chain combines TRBV7-3 with TRBJ2-1, with 7 bases matching TRBD2. The CDR3 spans 15 residues. V trimming: 0 bases; J trimming: 7 bases; junction bases outside the gene matches: 6. Germline-derived CDR1 and CDR2 are SGHTA and FQGTGA. The chain's CDR3 is CASSLTRRGGNEQFF. The CDR3 DNA sequence: TGTGCCAGCAGCTTAACACGAAGGGGAGGGAATGAGCAGTTCTTC.

This chain uses TRBV9 with TRBJ2-1; a possible D gene is TRBD2 (6 bases). Germline CDR1 is SGDLS and CDR2 is YYNGEE. The V end lost 0 bases, the J end lost 1 base, and 11 bases lay between the germline ends. The CDR3 is 16 residues long. The CDR3 DNA is TGTGCCAGCAGCGTAGAACTAGCTGATTCCTACAATGAGCAGTTCTTC. Amino acid sequence: CASSVELADSYNEQFF. Together with reference TRBV9 and TRBJ2-1, the CDR3 gives the full variable domain: DSGVTQTPKHLITATGQRVTLRCSPRSGDLSVYWYQQSLDQGLQFLIQYYNGEERAKGNILERFSAQQFPDLHSELNLSSLELGDSALYFCASSVELADSYNEQFFGPGTRLTVL.